The 17 T cell receptor beta chains reported below all come from one sample, sequenced in a study of T cell responses to AZD1222 COVID-19 vaccine. Repertoires were generated with immunoSEQ multiplex PCR, while TCRdb's copy carries only in-frame clones and drops some. Of 95,000 to 100,000 clones listed, roughly nine tenths are singletons. This material consisted of peripheral blood, taken on day 0 of AZD1222 vaccination. These receptors all come from an adult in good health.

The V and J genes are TRBV7-2 and TRBJ1-6, with 12 bases matching TRBD1. The CDR3 runs to 15 residues. Germline V lookup: CDR1 SGHTA, CDR2 FQGNSA. The trim removed 11 bases at V and 7 bases at J, leaving 9 bases unmatched. The CDR3 is CALGGQGAPNSPLHF. The CDR3 nucleotides read TGTGCCCTAGGGGGACAGGGGGCTCCAAATTCACCCCTCCACTTT.

This clone has just a few counts. The chain has TRBV6-4 and TRBJ2-7, with a tentative D call TRBD1 (6 bases). V was shortened by 8 bases and J by 0 bases, with 14 bases between the two germline ends. The CDR3 runs 14 residues. Germline V CDR1 and CDR2: MRHNA, SNTAGT. CDR3 region: CASRRQASSYEQYF. The CDR3 nucleotides are TGTGCCAGCCGACGACAGGCGAGCTCCTACGAGCAGTACTTC.

V usage is TRBV4-1 and J usage is TRBJ1-6; D not resolved. V lost 1 base, J lost 5 bases, and 15 bases lay in between. The CDR3 runs 17 residues. The germline gives CDR1 MGHRA, CDR2 YSYEKL. The CDR3 coding sequence is TGCGCCAGCAGCCAAGGAGGAGTGGGCTCAAATAATTCACCCCTCCACTTT. The encoded protein is CASSQGGVGSNNSPLHF.

A few counts support this clone. The chain is built from TRBV27 and TRBJ1-5; TRBD1 is a possible D gene (6 bases). From germline, CDR1 is MNHEY and CDR2 SMNVEV (reference sequence). The V end lost 4 bases, the J end lost 2 bases, and 9 bases lay between the germline ends. The CDR3 runs to 14 residues. The CDR3 protein is CASSWRQGNQPQHF. The CDR3 coding sequence is TGTGCCAGCAGTTGGCGACAGGGCAATCAGCCCCAGCATTTT.

V gene TRBV20-1 combines with J gene TRBJ1-2, with D unclear. Looked up from germline, CDR1 is DFQATT and CDR2 is SNEGSKA (reference sequence). The V end lost 5 bases, the J end lost 4 bases, and 5 bases lay between the germline ends. The CDR3 totals 10 residues. The CDR3 loop reads CSAGTYGYTF. The DNA for the CDR3 is TGCAGTGCTGGAACCTATGGCTACACCTTC.

The rearrangement joins TRBV7-2 to TRBJ1-6; 10 nucleotides align to TRBD1. The CDR3 is 17 residues long. J lost 10 bases, V lost 2 bases, and 11 bases had no gene match. Germline V gene data show CDR1 as SGHTA and CDR2 as FQGNSA. CDR3 sequence: CASSLTHRTGGYSPLHF. CDR3 nucleotides: TGTGCCAGCAGCTTAACTCACCGGACAGGGGGATACTCACCCCTCCACTTT.

This chain links TRBV19 with TRBJ1-5; TRBD1 might be the D (5 bases). The CDR3 has 15 residues. The V end was cut by 6 bases, the J end by 2 bases, with 14 bases between. Germline CDR1 is LNHDA and CDR2 is SQIVND (reference sequence). CDR3 DNA: TGTGCCAGTAGCCTACAACGGGGGGGCAATCAGCCCCAGCATTTT. This translates into CASSLQRGGNQPQHF.

This chain connects TRBV5-1 to TRBJ1-3; D not certain. Germline CDR1 and CDR2: SGHRS and YFSETQ. The CDR3 length is 15 residues. Trimming removed 2 bases from V and 4 bases from J, with 13 bases in between. As DNA, the CDR3 is TGCGCCAGCAGCTTAAATGACAACTACGGAAACACCATATATTTT. Encoded protein: CASSLNDNYGNTIYF.

The chain joins TRBV15 to TRBJ1-1; D not certain. The V end was cut by 2 bases, the J end by 4 bases, with 14 bases between. The germline gives CDR1 LNHNV, CDR2 YYDKDF (reference sequence). The CDR3 sequence is 15 residues long. CDR3 bases: TGTGCCACCAGCAGAACCGGACTTCTTGGCACTGAAGCTTTCTTT. It yields the protein CATSRTGLLGTEAFF.

Here the CDR3 DNA reads TGTGCCAGCTCACCACCTCTAGAGGGATCCTACGAGCAGTACTTC. Translated: CASSPPLEGSYEQYF. The V gene is TRBV18, the J gene TRBJ2-7; TRBD2 is a possible D gene (5 bases). CDR3 size: 15 residues. V was shortened by 0 bases and J by 1 base, with 10 bases between the two germline ends. Germline loops: CDR1 KGHSH, CDR2 LQKENI.

The V call is TRBV28, the J call TRBJ1-6; D possibly corresponds to TRBD1 (5 bases). Trimming left V 7 bases short and J 7 bases short, with 11 bases between. This CDR3 is 13 amino acids long. The V gene's germline CDR1 is MDHEN and CDR2 SYDVKM. Here the CDR3 reads CASTRGVNSPLHF. For the CDR3, the DNA is TGTGCCAGCACCCGGGGGGTCAATTCACCCCTCCACTTT.

This chain joins TRBV12-5 and TRBJ1-6; a possible D gene is TRBD1 (6 bases). The CDR3 has 13 residues. The V gene lost 5 bases and the J gene lost 9 bases, with 11 bases spanning the gap. Germline lookup yields CDR1 LGHNT and CDR2 FRNRAP. The CDR3 loop reads CASGLGGGSPLHF. The DNA for the CDR3 is TGTGCTAGTGGTCTAGGGGGGGGTTCACCCCTCCACTTT.

This clone has a handful of counts. The rearrangement joins TRBV3-1 (or the pseudogene TRBV3-2) to TRBJ2-2, with D tentatively TRBD2 (5 bases). Looked up from germline, CDR1 is LGHDT and CDR2 is YNNKEL (reference sequence). Trimming shortened V by 9 bases and J by 2 bases, and 22 bases separated the two germline ends. The CDR3 length is 17 residues. CDR3: CASTEAVSGGNTGELFF. CDR3 DNA sequence: TGTGCCAGTACAGAGGCGGTAAGCGGCGGTAACACCGGGGAGCTGTTTTTT.

The rearrangement links TRBV18 to TRBJ1-3, with 9 bases lining up with TRBD1. Germline loops: CDR1 KGHSH, CDR2 LQKENI. Trimming removed 1 base from V and 4 bases from J; junction bases left unmatched: 11. CDR3 size: 18 residues. CDR3 protein: CASSPLAQSGQGGNTIYF. The CDR3 region has the DNA TGTGCCAGCTCACCACTCGCTCAATCGGGACAGGGAGGAAACACCATATATTTT.

V gene TRBV28 combines with J gene TRBJ1-2, with D unclear. V shed 4 bases and J shed 2 bases, with 11 bases lying between them. The germline CDR1 and CDR2 sequences are MDHEN and SYDVKM. The CDR3 covers 14 residues. The DNA of the CDR3 is TGTGCCAGCAGTTCTTCCGGGCAGAACTATGGCTACACCTTC. Residues: CASSSSGQNYGYTF.

The genes are TRBV5-4 and TRBJ2-7; D could derive from TRBD1 or TRBD2 (5 bases each). Per the germline V gene, CDR1 is SGHNT and CDR2 is YYREEE (reference sequence). V was cut by 2 bases and J by 3 bases, with 12 bases left in between. The CDR3 is 14 amino acids. The CDR3 region has the DNA TGTGCCAGCAGCTTCCCGGGACGGAACTACGAGCAGTACTTC. The encoded protein is CASSFPGRNYEQYF.

The genes are TRBV7-9 and TRBJ2-2, with 9 nucleotides matching TRBD1. J was trimmed by 5 bases and V by 5 bases; bases with no gene match: 6. The germline V gene encodes CDR1 SEHNR and CDR2 FQNEAQ (reference sequence). The CDR3 is 15 residues long. In nucleotides, the CDR3 is TGTGCCAGCAGCCCCCGGACAGGGGTTACCGGGGAGCTGTTTTTT. As protein: CASSPRTGVTGELFF.